Described below is a single T cell receptor beta chain sequence and its context. The antigen is undetermined. The data are from a study of cytomegalovirus exposure and HLA in healthy donors. Study conclusions and caveats: The authors listed 150 to 200 TCR beta chains as cytomegalovirus-associated. In the 120 or so validation repertoires, roughly 94% of cluster scores exceeded 0, per a later analysis. Among TCR sequences, most were rare, though some public TCRs appeared in many donors.

J gave up 0 bases and V 3 bases, and 6 bases lay outside the gene matches. Germline lookup yields CDR1 SGHTA and CDR2 FQGNSA. This CDR3 is built from 16 residues. Clones were sequenced by immunoSEQ multiplex PCR, and TCRdb holds only the in-frame ones, with some missing. The sample consists of 45,000 to 65,000 clones, roughly 93% of them appearing once. This sequence originates from a woman under 30 in good health and CMV-seropositive. Specimen: PBMCs. The chain links TRBV7-2 to TRBJ1-2, with TRBD1 matching over 8 bases. CDR3 DNA: TGTGCCAGCAGCTTCGGACAGGGACTATCTAACTATGGCTACACCTTC. Its translation is CASSFGQGLSNYGYTF.